A single TCR beta chain is shown here with its context. Its antigen is currently unknown. This sample was taken from a study of CD8+CD57+ T cells in acquired aplastic anemia. All patients picked for sequencing had shown, by flow cytometry, an expansion of CD8+CD57+ cells. Each patient carried a diagnosis of severe acquired aplastic anemia. CDR3 and TCR beta VDJ profiling relied on genomic DNA as the template. TCRdb reprocessed the reads with MiXCR, giving one entry per CDR3 protein. This sample carries roughly 180,000 distinct CDR3 sequences, about 44% of them seen once, and the ten largest clones take over 10%. Overall study findings and caveats: The study found no significant CD8+ Simpson's diversity difference between patients and controls.

Sample: sorted CD4+, CD8+, or CD8+CD57+ T cells (not recorded which) from PBMCs. This clonotype was sampled from a human donor with aplastic anemia.

The CDR3 is CSVRIRAGGLETQYF. The CDR3 coding sequence is TGCAGCGTCCGTATTCGAGCGGGAGGGCTGGAGACCCAGTACTTC. The rearrangement uses TRBV29-1 and TRBJ2-5; TRBD2 aligns across 10 bases. V lost 6 bases, J lost 5 bases, and 12 bases stayed unmatched. CDR3 length: 15 residues. Germline values: CDR1 SQVTM, CDR2 ANQGSEA.